This T cell receptor (beta chain) was found in a study of T cell responses to AZD1222 COVID-19 vaccine. Regarding the study as a whole: Just a handful of AZD1222 recipients were seropositive at baseline. Dominant at 160-218 and 743-854, vaccine-associated CD4 TCRs also spanned spike. The reported proportion of spike-specific TCRs targeting unmutated variant regions was nearly half.

This clone has just one count. As yet, its antigen is unknown. Assay: immunoSEQ multiplex PCR; the TCRdb copy retains only in-frame clones and omits some. Found here are tens of thousands of clones, approximately 86% of them singletons; the top ten hold roughly 5.2%. CDR3 length equals 16 residues. V lost 5 bases and J lost 2, with 16 bases in between. Looked up from germline, CDR1 is SGHVS and CDR2 is FNYEAQ. The chain recombines TRBV7-6 with TRBJ2-1, with D maybe TRBD2 (5 bases). This clonotype was obtained from an adult in good health. Specimen: peripheral blood, collected on day 0 of AZD1222 vaccination. As DNA, the CDR3 is TGTGCCAGCAGCGATGGACTTCCGACGCCCTACAATGAGCAGTTCTTC. It translates to CASSDGLPTPYNEQFF.